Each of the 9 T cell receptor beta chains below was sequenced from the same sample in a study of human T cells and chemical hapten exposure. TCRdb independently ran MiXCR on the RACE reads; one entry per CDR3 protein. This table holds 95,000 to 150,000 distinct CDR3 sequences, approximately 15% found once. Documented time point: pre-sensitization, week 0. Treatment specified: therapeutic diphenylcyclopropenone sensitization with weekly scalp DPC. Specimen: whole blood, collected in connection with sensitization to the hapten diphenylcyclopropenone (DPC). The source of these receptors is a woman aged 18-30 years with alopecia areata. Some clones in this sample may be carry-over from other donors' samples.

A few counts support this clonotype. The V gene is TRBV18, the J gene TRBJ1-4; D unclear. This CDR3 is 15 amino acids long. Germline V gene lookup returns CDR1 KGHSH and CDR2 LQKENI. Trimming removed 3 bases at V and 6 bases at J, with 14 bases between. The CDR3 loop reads CASSPAPPTYEKLFF. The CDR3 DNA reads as TGTGCCAGCTCACCGGCTCCACCGACCTATGAAAAACTGTTTTTT.

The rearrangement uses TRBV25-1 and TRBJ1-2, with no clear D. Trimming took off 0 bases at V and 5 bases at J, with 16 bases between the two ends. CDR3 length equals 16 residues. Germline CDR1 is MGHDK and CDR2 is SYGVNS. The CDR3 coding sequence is TGTGCCAGCAGTGAATATACCCCGGGCGCGGGATATGGCTACACCTTC. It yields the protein CASSEYTPGAGYGYTF.

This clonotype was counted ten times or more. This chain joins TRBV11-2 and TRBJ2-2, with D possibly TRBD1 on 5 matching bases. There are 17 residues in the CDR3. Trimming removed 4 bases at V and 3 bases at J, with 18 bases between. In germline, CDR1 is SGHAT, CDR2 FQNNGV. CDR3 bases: TGTGCCAGCAGCTCAGAAATAGGGGTGCCAGACACCGGGGAGCTGTTTTTT. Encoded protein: CASSSEIGVPDTGELFF.

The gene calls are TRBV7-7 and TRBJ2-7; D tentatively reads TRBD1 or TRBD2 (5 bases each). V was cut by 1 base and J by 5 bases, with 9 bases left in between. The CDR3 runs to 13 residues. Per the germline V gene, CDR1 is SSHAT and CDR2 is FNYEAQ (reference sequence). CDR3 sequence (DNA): TGTGCCAGCAGCTTAGGAGGGACCCACGAGCAGTACTTC. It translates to CASSLGGTHEQYF.

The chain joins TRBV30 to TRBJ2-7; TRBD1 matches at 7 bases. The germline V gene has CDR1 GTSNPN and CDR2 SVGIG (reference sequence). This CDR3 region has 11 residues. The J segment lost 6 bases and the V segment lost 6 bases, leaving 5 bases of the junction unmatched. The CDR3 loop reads CACTQGIEQYF. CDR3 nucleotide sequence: TGTGCCTGTACACAGGGGATCGAGCAGTACTTC.

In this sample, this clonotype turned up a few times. The CDR3 DNA reads as TGTGCCAGCAGCTTATGGCTAGCGGGGTCCACAGATACGCAGTATTTT. Amino acid sequence: CASSLWLAGSTDTQYF. J is TRBJ2-3 and V is TRBV7-6; TRBD2 matches at 9 bases. The CDR3 loop spans 16 amino acids. Germline V gives CDR1 SGHVS, CDR2 FNYEAQ. V lost 2 bases and J lost 2; bases outside the gene matches: 5.

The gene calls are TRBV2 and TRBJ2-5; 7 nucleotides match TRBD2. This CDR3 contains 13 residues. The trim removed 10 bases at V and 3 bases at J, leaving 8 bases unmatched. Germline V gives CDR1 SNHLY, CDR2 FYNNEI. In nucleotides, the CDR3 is TGTGCCACCGACCGGGACTACGAAGAGACCCAGTACTTC. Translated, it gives CATDRDYEETQYF.

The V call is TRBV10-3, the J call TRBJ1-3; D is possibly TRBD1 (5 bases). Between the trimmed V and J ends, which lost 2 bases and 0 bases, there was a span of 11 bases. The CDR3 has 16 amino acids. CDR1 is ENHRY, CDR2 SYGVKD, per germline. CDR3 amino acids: CAISEGDGRSGNTIYF. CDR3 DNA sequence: TGTGCCATCAGTGAGGGGGACGGGCGCTCTGGAAACACCATATATTTT.

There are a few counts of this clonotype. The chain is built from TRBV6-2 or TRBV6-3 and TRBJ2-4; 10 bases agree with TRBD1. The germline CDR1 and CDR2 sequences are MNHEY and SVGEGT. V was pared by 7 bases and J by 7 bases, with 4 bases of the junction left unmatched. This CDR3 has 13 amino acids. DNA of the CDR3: TGTGCCAGCAAGGGACAGGGGAGGAACATTCAGTACTTC. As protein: CASKGQGRNIQYF.